These 17 T cell receptor beta chains were sequenced from one sample in a study of blood T cell repertoires in COVID-19. Method: immunoSEQ multiplex PCR; TCRdb's copy keeps in-frame clones and lacks some. The data hold around 150,000 clones, with about 84% observed a single time. Sample: peripheral blood. Receptors were obtained from an elderly woman in a cohort sampled during active or convalescent COVID-19.

This clone was counted once. The J gene is TRBJ1-3, the V gene TRBV4-3; 10 bases fit TRBD1. Per the germline V gene, CDR1 is LGHNA and CDR2 is YSLEER. The CDR3 extends over 16 amino acids. Unmatched junction bases numbered 3, after V lost 2 bases and J lost 2 bases. CDR3 sequence (DNA): TGCGCCAGCAGCCAACGACAGGGGGCCCCTGGAAACACCATATATTTT. It translates to CASSQRQGAPGNTIYF.

V and J are TRBV4-1 and TRBJ1-5, with D possibly TRBD1 on 5 matching bases. Germline assignment: CDR1 MGHRA and CDR2 YSYEKL. V was clipped by 4 bases and J by 4 bases, with 11 bases between them. This CDR3 region has 14 residues. This CDR3 reads CASSPPGGNQPQHF. CDR3 DNA sequence: TGCGCCAGCAGCCCCCCGGGGGGGAATCAGCCCCAGCATTTT.

The rearrangement uses TRBV6-5 and TRBJ2-7; D not resolved. Germline-derived CDR1 and CDR2 are MNHEY and SVGAGI. V shed 2 bases and J shed 5 bases, with 4 bases lying between them. The CDR3 extends over 11 amino acids. The CDR3 reads CASSYVDEQYF. CDR3 coding DNA: TGTGCCAGCAGTTACGTCGACGAGCAGTACTTC.

The chain employs TRBV6-5 and TRBJ1-6, with D unclear. The germline V gene encodes CDR1 MNHEY and CDR2 SVGAGI. CDR3 size: 14 residues. Deletions cut 6 bases from V and 9 bases from J, with 15 bases between. DNA for the CDR3: TGTGCCAGCAGCCTCACAACTCAGGCTTCACCCCTCCACTTT. It translates to CASSLTTQASPLHF.

This chain connects TRBV19 to TRBJ1-6; D possibly corresponds to TRBD1 (5 bases). CDR1 is LNHDA, CDR2 SQIVND, per germline (reference sequence). This CDR3 spans 14 amino acids. With 3 bases removed from V and 9 bases from J, the gap between germline ends came to 12 bases. For the CDR3, the DNA is TGTGCCAGTAGTATGAAGACAGTAGGTTCACCCCTCCACTTT. It encodes CASSMKTVGSPLHF.

The J gene is TRBJ2-3, the V gene TRBV7-8; 9 bases fit TRBD2. With V trimmed by 0 bases and J by 4 bases, 8 bases remained unmatched. CDR1 is SGHVS, CDR2 FQNEAQ, per germline. The CDR3 extends over 17 amino acids. The chain's CDR3 is CASSLARGGAIADTQYF. The CDR3 DNA reads TGTGCCAGCAGCTTAGCGCGCGGGGGGGCCATTGCAGATACGCAGTATTTT.

The chain is built from TRBV28 and TRBJ2-7, with 10 bases identical to TRBD1. Trimming took 3 bases from V and 7 from J; bases not matched to a gene: 9. Germline CDR1 reads MDHEN; CDR2 reads SYDVKM. This CDR3 spans 15 amino acids. The DNA for the CDR3 is TGTGCCAGCAGTTTCCTGGGACAGGGGACAGAAGAGCAGTACGTC. Translating gives CASSFLGQGTEEQYV.

As DNA, the CDR3 is TGTGCCAGCAGACCCACACAGGGTTTAGATACGCAGTATTTT. Translated: CASRPTQGLDTQYF. The rearrangement joins TRBV7-9 to TRBJ2-3; perhaps TRBD1 as D (6 bases). This CDR3 has 14 amino acids. CDR1 and CDR2 (germline): SEHNR, FQNEAQ (reference sequence). Trimming pared 6 bases from V and 5 bases from J, leaving 15 bases between.

The rearrangement joins TRBV11-2 to TRBJ2-5; TRBD2 might be the D (5 bases). This CDR3 region has 16 residues. CDR1 is SGHAT, CDR2 FQNNGV, per germline. Trimming left V 5 bases short and J 5 bases short, with 21 bases between. The CDR3 is CASSDTRVRAYETQYF. CDR3 nucleotides: TGTGCCAGCAGCGACACGAGGGTGAGGGCGTATGAGACCCAGTACTTC.

This clone was observed a handful of times. The V gene is TRBV2, the J gene TRBJ1-1; D not resolved. Germline V gene lookup returns CDR1 SNHLY and CDR2 FYNNEI. Trimming took off 4 bases at V and 6 bases at J, with 18 bases between the two ends. CDR3 length equals 15 residues. In DNA form, the CDR3 reads TGTGCCAGCAGTGGGGCGAGATTACAAACCTCTGAAGCTTTCTTT. It translates to CASSGARLQTSEAFF.

The chain employs TRBV2 and TRBJ1-4; D may be TRBD1 (6 bases). CDR3 length equals 14 residues. V gave up 7 bases and J gave up 3 bases, with 12 bases separating them. The germline CDR1 and CDR2 sequences are SNHLY and FYNNEI. The CDR3 spells CASNYRVSNEKLFF. CDR3 in DNA: TGTGCCAGCAATTACAGGGTTTCTAATGAAAAACTGTTTTTT.

This clone was detected a few times. The chain has TRBV9 and TRBJ2-4; the match to TRBD2 covers 9 bases. The germline CDR1 and CDR2 sequences are SGDLS and YYNGEE. This CDR3 region has 15 residues. With 3 bases clipped from V and 6 bases from J, the junction kept 7 bases outside the gene matches. DNA of the CDR3: TGTGCCAGCAGCGAGGGACTAGCTGTCGGAAACATTCAGTACTTC. It specifies CASSEGLAVGNIQYF.

The chain recombines TRBV19 with TRBJ2-1; D is ambiguous. The V and J ends lost 3 bases and 11 bases respectively, with 8 bases between them. This CDR3 spans 11 amino acids. CDR1 and CDR2 from the germline V gene are LNHDA and SQIVND (reference sequence). CDR3 protein: CASSMFSKQFF. The CDR3 DNA is TGTGCCAGTAGTATGTTTTCCAAGCAGTTCTTC. The full variable domain, rest sourced from reference TRBV19 and TRBJ2-1, is DGGITQSPKYLFRKEGQNVTLSCEQNLNHDAMYWYRQDPGQGLRLIYYSQIVNDFQKGDIAEGYSVSREKKESFPLTVTSAQKNPTAFYLCASSMFSKQFFGPGTRLTVL.

The chain employs TRBV30 and TRBJ2-7, with 9 bases identical to TRBD1. J lost 2 bases, V lost 1 base, and 9 bases had no gene match. The CDR3 runs 16 residues. Per germline, CDR1 GTSNPN and CDR2 SVGIG (reference sequence). CDR3 sequence (DNA): TGTGCCTGGAGTGGGAAACCGGGACAGGGTACCTACGAGCAGTACGTC. Its translation is CAWSGKPGQGTYEQYV.

The chain has TRBV7-9 and TRBJ2-4, with a weak D call TRBD1 (6 bases). Germline assignment: CDR1 SEHNR and CDR2 FQNEAQ (reference sequence). This CDR3 has 17 residues. Trimming stripped 1 base from V and 1 base from J, with 14 bases between. The CDR3 nucleotides read TGTGCCAGCAGCTTAGGGGCAGGGGAAGTGGCCAAAAACATTCAGTACTTC. Its protein is CASSLGAGEVAKNIQYF. Filled out from reference TRBV7-9 and TRBJ2-4, the complete variable domain reads DTGVSQNPRHKITKRGQNVTFRCDPISEHNRLYWYRQTLGQGPEFLTYFQNEAQLEKSRLLSDRFSAERPKGSFSTLEIQRTEQGDSAMYLCASSLGAGEVAKNIQYFGAGTRLSVL.

V and J are TRBV19 and TRBJ1-1; 8 nucleotides match TRBD1. With 4 bases clipped from V and 0 bases from J, the junction kept 4 bases outside the gene matches. This CDR3 has 15 amino acids. The germline CDR1 and CDR2 sequences are LNHDA and SQIVND (reference sequence). The CDR3 DNA follows: TGTGCCAGTAGTACTCAGGGGGCGGTGAACACTGAAGCTTTCTTT. Encoded protein: CASSTQGAVNTEAFF.

CDR3 sequence reads: CASSIALATAEFF. In DNA form, the CDR3 reads TGTGCCAGTAGTATAGCTCTAGCCACCGCGGAGTTCTTC. The chain couples TRBV19 to TRBJ2-1; possible D gene TRBD2, 5 bases. The germline V and J ends were trimmed by 1 base and 14 bases, with 15 bases remaining between them. Per germline, CDR1 LNHDA and CDR2 SQIVND (reference sequence). This CDR3 contains 13 residues.